This T cell receptor (beta chain) was sequenced during a study of identical twins (dated by TCRdb to about 2016). Looking at the study overall: To test whether fetal clonotypes persist, the study used deep sequencing on TCR alpha and beta repertoires from monozygotic twins, unrelated adults of various ages, and cord blood. Replicate twin experiments were performed at different times using different library preparation protocols to rule out contamination.

V is clipped by 1 base and J by 7 bases, and the sequence between their germline boundaries is 7 bases long. CDR3 length: 13 amino acids, cysteine to phenylalanine. Just the 39-base CDR3 DNA is kept, in frame starting at base 1. Every donor in the study was a healthy Caucasian. The twin cohort consisted of three pairs of female monozygotic twins, all aged about 18 to 29 years. The RNA used for TCR libraries was isolated from peripheral blood mononuclear cells. The investigation overall reported the following: Excess twin sharing in beta out-of-frame sequences was weaker because fewer shared sequences lowered the signal-to-noise ratio. In monozygotic twins, recombination models systematically underestimated out-of-frame TCR alpha sharing, but the models matched the sharing seen between unrelated individuals. Zero-insertion analyses could be partly confounded by invariant T cells such as MAIT and iNKT, although diverse VJ usage argued against such confounding for most clonotypes. Compared with coincidental sharing between unrelated individuals, an excess of low generation-probability sequences was observed among out-of-frame TCR alpha sequences shared between twins. Because the same donors could not be followed over many years, the conclusions relied on cross-sectional statistical analysis. Abundant cord blood beta clonotypes had fewer insertions, young adult naive repertoires showed a similar but weaker trend, and memory repertoires showed no such trend.

Library generation was performed with 5' RACE. The sequencer was an Illumina HiSeq 2000. Template switching introduced a universal primer binding site; the final cDNA contained a unique molecular identifier, enabling accurate counting of TCR cDNA molecules. Specific primers in the conserved constant-segment region were used to synthesize first-strand cDNA for the TCR alpha and beta chains. To control for contamination, every cDNA library was double barcoded, receiving both a SMART-Mk sample barcode and Illumina barcodes. TruSeq adapter sequences and Illumina sample barcodes were added in two successive PCR steps. The Illumina HiSeq platform was used with custom primers to sequence TCR alpha and beta cDNA libraries. The original pipeline was this. Raw reads were processed with MiGEC to extract unique molecular identifiers, and MiXCR was used to determine CDR3 positions. Recombination models were inferred per individual with the repgenHMM and IGoR tools using an EM algorithm. Shared clonotypes were analyzed with the tcR package in R, and sharing was normalized by the product of cloneset sizes. Out-of-frame nonproductive sequences were analyzed to study raw recombination free of thymic and clonal selection effects. TCRdb reran the public reads through fastp at Q25 and MiXCR, keeping productive beta chains. Records with the same CDR3 protein are collapsed into one entry carrying the most frequent genes and DNA. TCRdb's processing, not the authors', yielded these V and J calls. The sample records hundreds of thousands of distinct CDR3 sequences, about 12% of which are singletons. The ten top clones hold under 2% of the sample.

A remark on this clonotype: The target of this receptor is not known. No base qualities exist here, and no much larger clone lies one base off it.

A further study also used this sample, focusing on yellow fever vaccine responses in identical twins. The second study reports: The T cell response to vaccination in identical twins was reported by the authors to appear partly convergent and partly personalized. In identical twins, the study followed T cell clones that responded to the vaccine with precision.

The V gene is TRBV12-3 or TRBV12-4 and the J gene is TRBJ1-4, and possibly TRBD1, on 6 matching bases. The clonotype comes from a woman under 30 in good health. The sequenced material came from PBMCs. In nucleotides, the sequence is TGTGCCAGCAGTTTAGGCAGGGGTGAAAAACTGTTTTTT. Protein translation: CASSLGRGEKLFF.